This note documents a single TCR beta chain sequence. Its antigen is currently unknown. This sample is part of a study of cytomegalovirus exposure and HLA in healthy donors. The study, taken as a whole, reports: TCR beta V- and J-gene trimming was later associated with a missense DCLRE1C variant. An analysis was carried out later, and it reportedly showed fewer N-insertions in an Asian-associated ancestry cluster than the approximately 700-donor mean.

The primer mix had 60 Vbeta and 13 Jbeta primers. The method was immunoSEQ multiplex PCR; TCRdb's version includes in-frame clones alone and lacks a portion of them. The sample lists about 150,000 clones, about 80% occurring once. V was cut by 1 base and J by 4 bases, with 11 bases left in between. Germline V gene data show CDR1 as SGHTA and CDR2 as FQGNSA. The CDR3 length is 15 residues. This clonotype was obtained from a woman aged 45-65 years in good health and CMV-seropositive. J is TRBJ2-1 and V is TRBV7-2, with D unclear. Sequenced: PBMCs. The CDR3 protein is CASSLEFAGYNEQFF. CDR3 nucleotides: TGTGCCAGCAGCTTAGAGTTCGCAGGTTACAATGAGCAGTTCTTC.